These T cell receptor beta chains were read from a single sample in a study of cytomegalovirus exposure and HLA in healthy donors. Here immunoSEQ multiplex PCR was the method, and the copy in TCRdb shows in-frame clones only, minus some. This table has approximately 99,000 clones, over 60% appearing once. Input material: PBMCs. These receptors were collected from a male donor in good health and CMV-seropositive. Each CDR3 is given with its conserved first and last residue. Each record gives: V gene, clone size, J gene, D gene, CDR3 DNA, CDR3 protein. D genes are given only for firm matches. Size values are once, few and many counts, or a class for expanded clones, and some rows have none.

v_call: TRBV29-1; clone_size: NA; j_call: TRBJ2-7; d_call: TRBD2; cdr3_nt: TGCAGCGTGGCCGTGGGACTAGCGGCCTACGAGCAGTACTTC; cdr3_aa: CSVAVGLAAYEQYF
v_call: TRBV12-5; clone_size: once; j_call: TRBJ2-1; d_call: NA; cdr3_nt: TGTGCTAGTGGTCTCCGACGTGGGGGCAATAATGAGCAGTTCTTC; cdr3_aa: CASGLRRGGNNEQFF
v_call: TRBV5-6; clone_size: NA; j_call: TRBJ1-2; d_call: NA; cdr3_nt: TGTGCCAGCAGCTTGGCAGGCCCCCAGGTGGGCGGCTACACCTTC; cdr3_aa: CASSLAGPQVGGYTF
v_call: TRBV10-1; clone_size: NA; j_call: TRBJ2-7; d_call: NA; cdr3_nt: TGCGCCAGCAGTGTCTCTAGCGTCGACGAGCAGTACTTC; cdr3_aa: CASSVSSVDEQYF
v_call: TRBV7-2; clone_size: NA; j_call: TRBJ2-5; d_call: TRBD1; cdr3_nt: TGTGCCAGCAGCTTAGAGACAGGGATAAACCAAGAGACCCAGTACTTC; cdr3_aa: CASSLETGINQETQYF
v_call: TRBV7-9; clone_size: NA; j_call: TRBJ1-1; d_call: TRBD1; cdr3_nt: TGTTCCAGCAGCTTAAGGGTGGGGGGACAGGGATACACTGAAGCTTTCTTT; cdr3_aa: CSSSLRVGGQGYTEAFF
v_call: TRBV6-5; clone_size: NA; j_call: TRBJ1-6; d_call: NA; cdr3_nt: TGTGCCAGCAGTCATTGGGGGGGTAATTCCCCCCTCCACTTT; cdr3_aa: CASSHWGGNSPLHF
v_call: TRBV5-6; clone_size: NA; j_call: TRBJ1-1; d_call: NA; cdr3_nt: TGTGCCAGCAGCTTGGTGGAACCGGGGACTGAAGCTTTCTTT; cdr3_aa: CASSLVEPGTEAFF
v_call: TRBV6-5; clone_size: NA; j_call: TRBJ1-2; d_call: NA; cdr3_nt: TGTGCCAGCAGTTACTTCGAGGGAGCGGATGGCTACACCTTC; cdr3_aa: CASSYFEGADGYTF
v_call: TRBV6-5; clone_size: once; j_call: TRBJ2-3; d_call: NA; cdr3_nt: TGTGCCAGCAGCCCAGGGGGGCACCGGGCAGATACGCAGTATTTT; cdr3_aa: CASSPGGHRADTQYF
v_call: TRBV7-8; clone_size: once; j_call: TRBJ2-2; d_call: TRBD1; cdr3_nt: TGTGCCAGCAGCTGGACAGGCACCGGGGAGCTGTTTTTT; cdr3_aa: CASSWTGTGELFF
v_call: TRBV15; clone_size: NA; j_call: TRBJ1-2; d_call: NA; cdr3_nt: TGTGCCACCAGCAGAGATCGGATTCGGGGGACCTATGGCTACACCTTC; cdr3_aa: CATSRDRIRGTYGYTF
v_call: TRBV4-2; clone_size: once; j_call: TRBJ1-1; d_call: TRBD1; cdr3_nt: TGTGCCAGCAGCCAAGAGGGGGGCAGGGGGGTTAACACTGAAGCTTTCTTT; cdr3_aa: CASSQEGGRGVNTEAFF
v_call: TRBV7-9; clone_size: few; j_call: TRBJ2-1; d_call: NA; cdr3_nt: TGTGCCAGCAGCCTACAGGGCAATGAGCAGTTCTTC; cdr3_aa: CASSLQGNEQFF
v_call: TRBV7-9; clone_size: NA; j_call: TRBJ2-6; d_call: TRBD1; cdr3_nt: TGTTCCAGCAGTCCGGGACAGGGGCACTCTGGGGCCAACGTCCTGACTTTC; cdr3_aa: CSSSPGQGHSGANVLTF
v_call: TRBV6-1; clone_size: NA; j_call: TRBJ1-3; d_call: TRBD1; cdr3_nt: TGTGCCAGCAGTGCCGGGACAGGTGGAAACACCATATATTTT; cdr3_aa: CASSAGTGGNTIYF
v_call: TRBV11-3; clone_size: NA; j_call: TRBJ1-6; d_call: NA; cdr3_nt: TGTGCCAGCAGCTTACGAACAGGCAATTCACCCCTCCACTTT; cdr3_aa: CASSLRTGNSPLHF